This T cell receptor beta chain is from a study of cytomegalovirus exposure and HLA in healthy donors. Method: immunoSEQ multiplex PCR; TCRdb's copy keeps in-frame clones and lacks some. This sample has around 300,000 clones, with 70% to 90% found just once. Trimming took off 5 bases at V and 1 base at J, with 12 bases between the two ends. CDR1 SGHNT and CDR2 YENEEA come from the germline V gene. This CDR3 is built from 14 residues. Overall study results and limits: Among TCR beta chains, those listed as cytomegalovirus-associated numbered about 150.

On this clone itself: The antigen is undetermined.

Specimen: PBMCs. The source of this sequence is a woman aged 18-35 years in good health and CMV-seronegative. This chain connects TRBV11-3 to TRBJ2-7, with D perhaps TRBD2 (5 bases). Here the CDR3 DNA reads TGTGCCAGCAGCGTCAGGCGGGTTTCCTACGAGCAGTACTTC. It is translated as CASSVRRVSYEQYF. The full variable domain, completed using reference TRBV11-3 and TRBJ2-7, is EAGVVQSPRYKIIEKKQPVAFWCNPISGHNTLYWYLQNLGQGPELLIRYENEEAVDDSQLPKDRFSAERLKGVDSTLKIQPAELGDSAVYLCASSVRRVSYEQYFGPGTRLTVT.